These T cell receptor beta chains were read from a single sample in a study of T cells in Graves' hyperthyroidism and ophthalmopathy. A single record per CDR3 protein comes from TCRdb applying MiXCR to the multiplex PCR reads. The sample records a few hundred thousand distinct CDR3 sequences, just over 45% being singletons. The sample taken for sequencing was peripheral blood or thyroid tissue (not recorded which). The receptor source for this set is a woman under 30 with Graves' hyperthyroidism. Both conserved end residues are part of each CDR3. Each record gives: clone size, D gene, J gene, V gene, CDR3 length, CDR3 protein, CDR3 DNA. The D gene is left open where the match is weak. The size field is filled for only some rows; it gives once, few, many or a size class.

clone size: -
D gene: -
J gene: TRBJ2-5
V gene: TRBV4-3
CDR3 length: 16
CDR3 protein: CASSVRYRDGKETQYF
CDR3 DNA: TGCGCCAGCAGCGTACGCTACAGGGATGGAAAAGAGACCCAGTACTTC

clone size: -
D gene: -
J gene: TRBJ1-1
V gene: TRBV7-2
CDR3 length: 12
CDR3 protein: CASRRAGDQAFF
CDR3 DNA: TGTGCCAGCAGGCGGGCGGGGGACCAAGCTTTCTTT

clone size: many
D gene: -
J gene: TRBJ2-7
V gene: TRBV19
CDR3 length: 15
CDR3 protein: CASSILTGPSYEQYF
CDR3 DNA: TGTGCCAGTAGTATCCTTACAGGACCCTCCTACGAGCAGTACTTC

clone size: many
D gene: -
J gene: TRBJ2-7
V gene: TRBV15
CDR3 length: 14
CDR3 protein: CATSRDTGSYEQYF
CDR3 DNA: TGTGCCACCAGCAGAGATACGGGTTCCTACGAGCAGTACTTC

clone size: many
D gene: -
J gene: TRBJ1-4
V gene: TRBV5-4
CDR3 length: 14
CDR3 protein: CASWQRGFQEKLFF
CDR3 DNA: TGTGCCAGCTGGCAACGGGGGTTCCAGGAAAAACTGTTTTTT

clone size: many
D gene: TRBD2
J gene: TRBJ2-7
V gene: TRBV7-2
CDR3 length: 14
CDR3 protein: CASSPIGTSIGQYF
CDR3 DNA: TGTGCCAGCAGCCCTATCGGGACTAGTATAGGGCAGTACTTC

clone size: -
D gene: -
J gene: TRBJ1-2
V gene: TRBV5-1
CDR3 length: 13
CDR3 protein: CASSPLEGLGYTF
CDR3 DNA: TGCGCCAGCAGCCCCCTAGAAGGGCTTGGCTACACCTTC

clone size: -
D gene: TRBD1
J gene: TRBJ1-2
V gene: TRBV7-8
CDR3 length: 13
CDR3 protein: CASRTGTEVRYTF
CDR3 DNA: TGCGCCAGCCGCACCGGGACAGAGGTGAGGTACACCTTC

clone size: -
D gene: -
J gene: TRBJ2-1
V gene: TRBV19
CDR3 length: 12
CDR3 protein: CASISPNDEQFF
CDR3 DNA: TGTGCCAGTATATCCCCGAACGATGAGCAGTTCTTC

clone size: -
D gene: -
J gene: TRBJ1-1
V gene: TRBV2
CDR3 length: 16
CDR3 protein: CASSDEPSLRNTEAFF
CDR3 DNA: TGTGCCAGCAGTGATGAACCTTCCCTAAGGAACACTGAAGCTTTCTTT

clone size: -
D gene: -
J gene: TRBJ2-3
V gene: TRBV20-1
CDR3 length: 13
CDR3 protein: CSAPSASTDTQYF
CDR3 DNA: TGCAGTGCTCCGAGCGCGAGCACAGATACGCAGTATTTT

clone size: many
D gene: TRBD2
J gene: TRBJ2-5
V gene: TRBV20-1
CDR3 length: 16
CDR3 protein: CSAMGMLAGSSETQYF
CDR3 DNA: TGCAGTGCTATGGGGATGCTAGCGGGATCCTCGGAGACCCAGTACTTC

clone size: many
D gene: -
J gene: TRBJ2-5
V gene: TRBV5-1
CDR3 length: 14
CDR3 protein: CASSLGREGETQYF
CDR3 DNA: TGCGCCAGCAGCTTGGGCAGGGAAGGAGAGACCCAGTACTTC

clone size: -
D gene: -
J gene: TRBJ1-1
V gene: TRBV20-1
CDR3 length: 14
CDR3 protein: CSASARARGTEAFF
CDR3 DNA: TGCAGTGCTAGTGCCCGGGCGAGGGGAACTGAAGCTTTCTTT

clone size: -
D gene: -
J gene: TRBJ1-2
V gene: TRBV15
CDR3 length: 13
CDR3 protein: CATSRDPGPNYTF
CDR3 DNA: TGTGCCACCAGCAGAGATCCTGGACCCAACTACACCTTC

clone size: -
D gene: TRBD1
J gene: TRBJ1-1
V gene: TRBV14
CDR3 length: 16
CDR3 protein: CASSQADRGRRSEAFF
CDR3 DNA: TGTGCCAGCAGCCAAGCGGACAGGGGGCGGAGGTCTGAAGCTTTCTTT

clone size: -
D gene: TRBD1
J gene: TRBJ1-2
V gene: TRBV27
CDR3 length: 14
CDR3 protein: CASSRTGTGHGYTF
CDR3 DNA: TGTGCCAGCAGTCGTACCGGGACAGGGCATGGCTACACCTTC

clone size: -
D gene: TRBD2
J gene: TRBJ2-6
V gene: TRBV24-1
CDR3 length: 16
CDR3 protein: CATGLAGSSGANVLTF
CDR3 DNA: TGTGCCACCGGACTAGCGGGCTCCTCTGGGGCCAACGTCCTGACTTTC

clone size: many
D gene: TRBD1
J gene: TRBJ1-2
V gene: TRBV20-1
CDR3 length: 12
CDR3 protein: CSAAGTGGGYTF
CDR3 DNA: TGCAGTGCAGCCGGGACAGGGGGCGGCTACACCTTC

clone size: -
D gene: -
J gene: TRBJ1-1
V gene: TRBV28
CDR3 length: 14
CDR3 protein: CASSRLAGYTEAFF
CDR3 DNA: TGTGCCAGCAGCCGTCTAGCGGGTTACACTGAAGCTTTCTTT

clone size: -
D gene: -
J gene: TRBJ1-4
V gene: TRBV4-1
CDR3 length: 13
CDR3 protein: CASSQRADGKLFF
CDR3 DNA: TGCGCCAGCAGCCAAAGGGCGGACGGAAAACTGTTTTTT

clone size: -
D gene: TRBD1
J gene: TRBJ1-5
V gene: TRBV2
CDR3 length: 15
CDR3 protein: CASSSGQGANQPQHF
CDR3 DNA: TGTGCCAGCAGTTCCGGACAGGGGGCCAATCAGCCCCAGCATTTT

clone size: -
D gene: -
J gene: TRBJ2-1
V gene: TRBV20-1
CDR3 length: 14
CDR3 protein: CSARDGGLHNEQFF
CDR3 DNA: TGCAGTGCTAGAGACGGAGGGCTCCACAATGAGCAGTTCTTC

clone size: few
D gene: -
J gene: TRBJ1-5
V gene: TRBV7-9
CDR3 length: 16
CDR3 protein: CASSAAGPLSNQPQHF
CDR3 DNA: TGTGCCAGCAGCGCGGCGGGCCCACTCAGCAATCAGCCCCAGCATTTT

clone size: once
D gene: TRBD2
J gene: TRBJ2-3
V gene: TRBV25-1
CDR3 length: 15
CDR3 protein: CASSETSDRTDTRYF
CDR3 DNA: TGTGCCAGCAGTGAAACTAGCGACCGCACAGATACGCGGTATTTT

clone size: many
D gene: -
J gene: TRBJ1-5
V gene: TRBV6-1
CDR3 length: 16
CDR3 protein: CASTGRWDGYNQPQHF
CDR3 DNA: TGTGCCAGCACCGGAAGGTGGGACGGATACAATCAGCCCCAGCATTTT

clone size: many
D gene: TRBD2
J gene: TRBJ2-7
V gene: TRBV25-1
CDR3 length: 14
CDR3 protein: CASSVLQWGAGEYF
CDR3 DNA: TGTGCCAGCAGTGTCCTACAGTGGGGCGCGGGGGAGTACTTC

clone size: many
D gene: -
J gene: TRBJ1-4
V gene: TRBV11-3
CDR3 length: 16
CDR3 protein: CASSLRLGGPNEKLFF
CDR3 DNA: TGTGCCAGCAGCTTACGTCTTGGAGGACCTAATGAAAAACTGTTTTTT

clone size: -
D gene: -
J gene: TRBJ2-5
V gene: TRBV2
CDR3 length: 12
CDR3 protein: CATSGGRETQYF
CDR3 DNA: TGTGCCACCAGCGGAGGAAGAGAGACCCAGTACTTC